This passage covers 10 T cell receptor beta chains from one sample sequenced in a study of long-term antiretroviral therapy in people with HIV. Survey level was the resolution at which the v3.0 immunoSEQ assay ran. Sequencing used immunoSEQ multiplex PCR; TCRdb keeps in-frame clones, though not all of them. The top ten clones hold almost 4% of a sample with roughly 39,000 clones, around nine tenths of them seen once. The source material was unsorted PBMCs, sampled just before starting antiretroviral therapy. The receptor set was obtained from a woman aged 18-29 years with HIV.

The chain is built from TRBV7-9 and TRBJ2-3; D gene ambiguous. With 5 bases removed from V and 6 bases from J, the gap between germline ends came to 9 bases. This CDR3 has 12 amino acids. Germline CDR1 and CDR2: SEHNR and FQNEAQ (reference sequence). The CDR3 region is CASSRSSDTQYF. CDR3 nucleotides: TGTGCCAGCAGCCGTTCGTCCGATACGCAGTATTTT.

In this sample, this clone turned up once. The chain has TRBV27 and TRBJ2-5; 12 bases agree with TRBD2. The CDR3 consists of 16 residues. Trimming took 2 bases from V and 2 from J; bases not matched to a gene: 3. Germline V gene data show CDR1 as MNHEY and CDR2 as SMNVEV (reference sequence). This chain's CDR3 is CASSLRGTSGQETQYF. CDR3 DNA: TGTGCCAGCAGTTTACGCGGGACTAGCGGGCAAGAGACCCAGTACTTC.

The count of this clone is one. This chain joins TRBV27 and TRBJ2-3; tentatively, D is TRBD1 (5 bases). Germline loops: CDR1 MNHEY, CDR2 SMNVEV (reference sequence). Trimming removed 2 bases at V and 3 bases at J, with 9 bases between. The CDR3 length is 14 residues. The CDR3 sequence is CASSLGAGTDTQYF. The CDR3 DNA follows: TGTGCCAGCAGTTTAGGGGCAGGTACAGATACGCAGTATTTT.

CDR3 coding DNA: TGTGCCAGCCTCCCGGGACTAGCGCGAACCAAAAACATTCAGTACTTC. It yields the protein CASLPGLARTKNIQYF. The chain employs TRBV2 and TRBJ2-4; 10 bases are a match to TRBD2. V was pared by 8 bases and J by 2 bases, with 9 bases of the junction left unmatched. This CDR3 has 16 residues. The germline gives CDR1 SNHLY, CDR2 FYNNEI. Complete variable domain (other parts from reference TRBV2 and TRBJ2-4): EPEVTQTPSHQVTQMGQEVILRCVPISNHLYFYWYRQILGQKVEFLVSFYNNEISEKSEIFDDQFSVERPDGSNFTLKIRSTKLEDSAMYFCASLPGLARTKNIQYFGAGTRLSVL.

The CDR3 here is CASSRDSLTYEQYF. The CDR3 DNA sequence: TGTGCCAGCAGCCGGGACAGTTTGACCTACGAGCAGTACTTC. This chain connects TRBV7-2 to TRBJ2-7; 7 bases map to TRBD1. The trim removed 5 bases at V and 2 bases at J, leaving 6 bases unmatched. The length of the CDR3 is 14 residues. CDR1 and CDR2 (germline): SGHTA, FQGNSA.

The chain carries TRBV6-5 and TRBJ2-2; D is unclear. Germline V gives CDR1 MNHEY, CDR2 SVGAGI. CDR3 size: 15 residues. The V gene lost 0 bases and the J gene lost 7 bases, with 12 bases spanning the gap. As DNA, the CDR3 is TGTGCCAGCAGTTACTCGATTACCCTAGGCGGGGAGCTGTTTTTT. It yields the protein CASSYSITLGGELFF.

Here the CDR3 reads CASSLGSDPTAYEQYF. The CDR3 DNA reads TGTGCCAGCAGCTTAGGCTCGGACCCAACGGCCTACGAGCAGTACTTC. The chain combines TRBV7-2 with TRBJ2-7; D ambiguous. Germline-derived CDR1 and CDR2 are SGHTA and FQGNSA. This CDR3 has 16 amino acids. V shed 1 base and J shed 2 bases, with 15 bases lying between them.

The chain links TRBV28 to TRBJ2-3; 7 bases match TRBD2. The length of the CDR3 is 11 residues. Germline V CDR1 and CDR2: MDHEN, SYDVKM. The CDR3 protein is CRAGDVDTQYF. The CDR3 DNA reads TGTAGGGCGGGAGACGTAGATACGCAGTATTTT. The full variable domain, rest sourced from reference TRBV28 and TRBJ2-3, is DVKVTQSSRYLVKRTGEKVFLECVQDMDHENMFWYRQDPGLGLRLIYFSYDVKMKEKGDIPEGYSVSREKKERFSLILESASTNQTSMYLCRAGDVDTQYFGPGTRLTVL.

This clone was seen only a few times. The CDR3 DNA is TGTGCCAGCAGCGTAGACGGGAGCCGAGTTCACGTCAATGAGCAGTTCTTC. Encoded protein: CASSVDGSRVHVNEQFF. V is TRBV9 and J is TRBJ2-1; TRBD2 is a possible D gene (6 bases). The V and J ends lost 0 bases and 6 bases respectively, with 19 bases between them. From germline, CDR1 is SGDLS and CDR2 YYNGEE. CDR3 size: 17 residues.

This clone was observed once. The chain combines TRBV2 with TRBJ2-5; D is ambiguous. CDR3 length equals 13 residues. Germline V gene sequence: CDR1 SNHLY, CDR2 FYNNEI. V was shortened by 7 bases and J by 2 bases, with 11 bases between the two germline ends. The CDR3 sequence: CASMGSDQETQYF. The DNA of the CDR3 is TGTGCCAGCATGGGCAGTGATCAAGAGACCCAGTACTTC.